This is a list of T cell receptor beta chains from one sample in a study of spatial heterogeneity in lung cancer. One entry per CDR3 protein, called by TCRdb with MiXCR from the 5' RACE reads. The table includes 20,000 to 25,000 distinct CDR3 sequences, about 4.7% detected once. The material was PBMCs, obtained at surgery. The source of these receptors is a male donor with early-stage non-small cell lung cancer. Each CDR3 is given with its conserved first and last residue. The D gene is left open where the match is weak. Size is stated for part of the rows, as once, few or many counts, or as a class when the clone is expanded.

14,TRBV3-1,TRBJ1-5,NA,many,CASSYGGDDQPQHF,TGTGCCAGCAGCTACGGTGGGGACGATCAGCCCCAGCATTTT
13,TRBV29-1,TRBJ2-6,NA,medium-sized,CSVGPEGANVLTF,TGCAGCGTTGGACCGGAGGGGGCCAACGTCCTGACTTTC
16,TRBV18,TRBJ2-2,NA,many,CASSPLWTANTGELFF,TGTGCCAGCTCACCCCTTTGGACGGCGAACACCGGGGAGCTGTTTTTT
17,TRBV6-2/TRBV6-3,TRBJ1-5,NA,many,CASSLLRGLGPGQPQHF,TGTGCCAGCAGTTTGCTCCGGGGGCTGGGGCCGGGTCAGCCCCAGCATTTT
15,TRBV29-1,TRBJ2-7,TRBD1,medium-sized,CSVEGLRTGSYEQYF,TGCAGCGTTGAAGGGCTCCGGACAGGATCCTACGAGCAGTACTTC
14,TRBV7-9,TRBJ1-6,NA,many,CASSLSGGDSPLHF,TGTGCCAGCAGCTTATCCGGGGGAGATTCACCCCTCCACTTT
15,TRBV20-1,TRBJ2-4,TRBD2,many,CSAGRLSGGSYIQYF,TGCAGTGCTGGGAGGCTTTCGGGCGGGAGTTACATTCAGTACTTC
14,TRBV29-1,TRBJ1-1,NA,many,CSGRGQLMNTEAFF,TGCAGCGGCCGGGGGCAGCTCATGAACACTGAAGCTTTCTTT
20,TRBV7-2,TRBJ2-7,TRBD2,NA,CASSLRGARTSGRLGYEQYF,TGTGCCAGCAGCTTACGCGGGGCGCGGACTAGCGGGAGATTGGGCTACGAGCAGTACTTC
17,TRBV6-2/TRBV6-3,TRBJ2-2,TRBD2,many,CASSPPSGRARTGELFF,TGTGCCAGCAGCCCGCCTAGCGGGAGGGCCCGGACCGGGGAGCTGTTTTTT
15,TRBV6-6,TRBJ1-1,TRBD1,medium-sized,CASTPPTGTNTEAFF,TGTGCCAGCACCCCCCCGACAGGGACGAACACTGAAGCTTTCTTT
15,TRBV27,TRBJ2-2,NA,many,CASSSTDGYTGELFF,TGTGCCAGCAGTTCCACGGACGGATACACCGGGGAGCTGTTTTTT
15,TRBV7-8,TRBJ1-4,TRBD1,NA,CASSSNRGSNEKLFF,TGTGCCAGCAGCTCTAACAGGGGGTCTAATGAAAAACTGTTTTTT
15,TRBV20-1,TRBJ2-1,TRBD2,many,CSARGPGLALNEQFF,TGCAGTGCTAGGGGACCGGGACTAGCACTCAATGAGCAGTTCTTC
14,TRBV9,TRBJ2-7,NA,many,CASSLGGRSYEQYF,TGTGCCAGCAGCCTAGGAGGGAGGTCCTACGAGCAGTACTTC
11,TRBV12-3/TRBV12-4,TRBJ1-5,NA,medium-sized,CASSLGQPQHF,TGTGCCAGCAGTTTAGGGCAGCCCCAGCATTTT
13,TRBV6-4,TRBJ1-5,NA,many,CASSSQGNQPQHF,TGTGCCAGCAGTTCACAGGGAAATCAGCCCCAGCATTTT
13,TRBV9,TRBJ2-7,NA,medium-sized,CASSPRPMSEQYF,TGTGCCAGCAGCCCCCGCCCGATGAGCGAGCAGTACTTC
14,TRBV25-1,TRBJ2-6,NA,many,CASSVETGANVLTF,TGTGCCAGCAGTGTAGAGACTGGGGCCAACGTCCTGACTTTC
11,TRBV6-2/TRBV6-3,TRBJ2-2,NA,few,CASSSTPELFF,TGTGCCAGCAGTTCTACCCCCGAGCTGTTTTTT
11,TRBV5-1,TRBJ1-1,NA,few,CASSHNTEAFF,TGCGCCAGCAGCCATAACACTGAAGCTTTCTTT
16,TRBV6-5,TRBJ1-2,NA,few,CASSYSSGLGYYGYTF,TGTGCCAGCAGTTACTCGTCTGGTCTCGGCTACTATGGCTACACCTTC
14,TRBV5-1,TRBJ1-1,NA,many,CASSLGPVNTEAFF,TGCGCCAGCAGCTTGGGTCCGGTGAACACTGAAGCTTTCTTT
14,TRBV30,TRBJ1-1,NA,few,CAWNADRMNTEAFF,TGTGCCTGGAATGCCGACAGAATGAACACTGAAGCTTTCTTT
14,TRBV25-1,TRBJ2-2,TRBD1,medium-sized,CASTRQGEAGELFF,TGTGCCAGCACCCGACAGGGTGAGGCCGGGGAGCTGTTTTTT
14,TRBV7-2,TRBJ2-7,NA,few,CASSSSFGPYEQYF,TGTGCCAGCAGCTCGAGTTTTGGGCCCTACGAGCAGTACTTC
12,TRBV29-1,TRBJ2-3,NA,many,CSVEKGPDTQYF,TGCAGCGTTGAAAAGGGGCCAGATACGCAGTATTTT
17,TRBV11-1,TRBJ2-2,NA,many,CASSLAPDPSNTGELFF,TGTGCCAGCAGCTTAGCCCCGGACCCATCGAACACCGGGGAGCTGTTTTTT
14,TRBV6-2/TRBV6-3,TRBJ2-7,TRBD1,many,CASSYGQGSYEQYF,TGTGCCAGCAGTTACGGACAGGGGTCCTACGAGCAGTACTTC
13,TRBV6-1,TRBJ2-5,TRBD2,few,CATRVAGEETQYF,TGTGCCACCAGAGTGGCGGGAGAAGAGACCCAGTACTTC
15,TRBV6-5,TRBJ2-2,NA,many,CASRLGGLYTGELFF,TGTGCCAGCAGGCTAGGGGGATTATACACCGGGGAGCTGTTTTTT
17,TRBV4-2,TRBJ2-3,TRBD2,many,CASSQRLADLRTDTQYF,TGTGCCAGCAGCCAACGACTAGCGGACCTCCGCACAGATACGCAGTATTTT
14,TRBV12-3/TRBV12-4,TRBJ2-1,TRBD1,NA,CASTSGTAYNEQFF,TGTGCCAGCACCTCCGGGACAGCCTACAATGAGCAGTTCTTC
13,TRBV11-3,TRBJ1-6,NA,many,CASSLEYNSPLHF,TGTGCCAGCAGCTTAGAGTATAATTCACCCCTCCACTTT
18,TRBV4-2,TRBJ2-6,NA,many,CASSGPRGPHSGANVLTF,TGTGCCAGCAGCGGCCCCCGGGGGCCGCACTCTGGGGCCAACGTCCTGACTTTC
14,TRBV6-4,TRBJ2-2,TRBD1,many,CASSADRATGELFF,TGTGCCAGCAGTGCGGACAGGGCGACCGGGGAGCTGTTTTTT
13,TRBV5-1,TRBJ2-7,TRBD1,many,CASSSGQGYEQYF,TGCGCCAGCAGCTCTGGACAGGGCTACGAGCAGTACTTC
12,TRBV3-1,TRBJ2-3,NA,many,CASSSIADTQYF,TGTGCCAGCAGCTCGATCGCAGATACGCAGTATTTT
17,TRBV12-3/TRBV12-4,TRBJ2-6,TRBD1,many,CASSFGTGRSGANVLTF,TGTGCCAGCAGTTTTGGGACAGGCCGATCTGGGGCCAACGTCCTGACTTTC
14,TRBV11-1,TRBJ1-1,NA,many,CASRVWQGSTEAFF,TGTGCCAGCAGGGTATGGCAGGGGTCCACTGAAGCTTTCTTT
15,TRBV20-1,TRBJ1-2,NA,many,CSARDPTDRNYGYTF,TGCAGTGCTAGAGATCCTACAGATCGTAACTATGGCTACACCTTC
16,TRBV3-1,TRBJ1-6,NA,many,CASSQQGTGNNSPLHF,TGTGCCAGCAGCCAACAGGGAACCGGCAATAATTCACCCCTCCACTTT
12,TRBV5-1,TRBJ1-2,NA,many,CASSLLGNGYTF,TGCGCCAGCAGCTTGCTAGGGAATGGCTACACCTTC
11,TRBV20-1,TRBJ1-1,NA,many,CSARDHSEAFF,TGCAGTGCTAGAGATCACTCTGAAGCTTTCTTT
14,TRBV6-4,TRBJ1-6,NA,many,CASSEGPDNSPLHF,TGTGCCAGCAGTGAGGGACCGGATAATTCACCCCTCCACTTT
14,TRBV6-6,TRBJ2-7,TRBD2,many,CASSYSRAGTEQYF,TGTGCCAGCAGTTACTCCCGAGCGGGGACCGAGCAGTACTTC
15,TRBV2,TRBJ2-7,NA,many,CASSDDKAFPYEQYF,TGTGCCAGCAGTGACGACAAGGCCTTTCCCTACGAGCAGTACTTC
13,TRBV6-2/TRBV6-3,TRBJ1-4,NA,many,CATCGPFNEKLFF,TGTGCCACCTGTGGGCCTTTTAATGAAAAACTGTTTTTT
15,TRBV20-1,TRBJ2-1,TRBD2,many,CSARDPGLEYNEQFF,TGCAGTGCTAGAGATCCGGGACTAGAATACAATGAGCAGTTCTTC
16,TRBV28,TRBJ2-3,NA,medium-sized,CASSYPRGILTDTQYF,TGTGCCAGCAGTTACCCAAGGGGGATTCTCACAGATACGCAGTATTTT
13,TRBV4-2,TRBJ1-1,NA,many,CASSQGGGVEAFF,TGTGCCAGCAGCCAAGGTGGGGGGGTTGAAGCTTTCTTT
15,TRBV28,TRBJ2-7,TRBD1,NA,CASSFRGQGSHEQYF,TGTGCCAGCAGTTTTAGGGGACAGGGGTCCCACGAGCAGTACTTC
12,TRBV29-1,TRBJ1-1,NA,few,CSVERMNTEAFF,TGCAGCGTTGAAAGAATGAACACTGAAGCTTTCTTT
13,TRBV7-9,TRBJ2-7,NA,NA,CASSLYASYEQYF,TGTGCCAGCAGCTTATATGCCAGCTACGAGCAGTACTTC
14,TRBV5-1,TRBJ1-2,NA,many,CASSPNTGPYGYTF,TGCGCCAGCAGCCCCAACACAGGGCCCTATGGCTACACCTTC
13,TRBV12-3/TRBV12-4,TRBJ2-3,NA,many,CASSRGAADTQYF,TGTGCCAGCAGCCGGGGGGCGGCAGATACGCAGTATTTT
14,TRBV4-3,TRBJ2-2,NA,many,CASRGYRESGELFF,TGCGCCTCAAGGGGATATAGGGAGAGCGGGGAGCTGTTTTTT
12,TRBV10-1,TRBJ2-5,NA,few,CASSEGRETQYF,TGCGCCAGCAGTGAGGGGCGAGAGACCCAGTACTTC
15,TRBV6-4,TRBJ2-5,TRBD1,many,CARKTGAISQETQYF,TGTGCCAGGAAGACAGGGGCGATATCCCAAGAGACCCAGTACTTC
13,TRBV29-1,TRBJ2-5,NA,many,CSALQGSWETQYF,TGCAGCGCTCTACAGGGTTCGTGGGAGACCCAGTACTTC